The 19 T cell receptor beta chains below were found in one sample sequenced in a study of blood T cell repertoires in COVID-19. Profiled with immunoSEQ multiplex PCR; TCRdb holds only in-frame clones, not every one. The sample shows some 90,000 clones, roughly nine tenths of them seen only once. The sample consisted of peripheral blood. The receptors here all came from a man aged 45-65 years with COVID-19, enrolled during active disease.

The chain has TRBV30 and TRBJ1-2, with D hard to call. The CDR3 extends over 11 amino acids. Germline V gene lookup returns CDR1 GTSNPN and CDR2 SVGIG (reference sequence). Trimming shortened V by 0 bases and J by 8 bases, and 7 bases separated the two germline ends. The CDR3 DNA reads TGTGCCTGGAGTGTAATTCGGGGCTACACCTTC. It is translated as CAWSVIRGYTF.

V gene TRBV11-2 combines with J gene TRBJ2-4; 14 nucleotides line up with TRBD2. Unmatched junction bases numbered 10, after V lost 4 bases and J lost 2 bases. This CDR3 comprises 19 residues. The germline V gene has CDR1 SGHAT and CDR2 FQNNGV. The CDR3 DNA follows: TGTGCCAGCAGCTATCCGGGACTAGCGGGGGTCCTAACCAAAAACATTCAGTACTTC. It encodes CASSYPGLAGVLTKNIQYF.

The rearrangement links TRBV6-2 or TRBV6-3 to TRBJ1-5; maybe TRBD1 (6 bases). From germline, CDR1 is MNHEY and CDR2 SVGEGT. V gave up 1 base and J gave up 7 bases, with 14 bases separating them. The CDR3 has 15 amino acids. The CDR3 DNA reads as TGTGCCAGCAGTTACTGGCCCAGGGGCGGGCAGCCCCAGCATTTT. Protein product: CASSYWPRGGQPQHF.

The genes are TRBV14 and TRBJ1-5; 9 positions match TRBD1. CDR3 length equals 13 residues. From germline, CDR1 is SGHDN and CDR2 FVKESK. V shed 4 bases and J 11 bases; nucleotides not matched to a gene: 6. The CDR3 DNA follows: TGTGCCAGCAGCCCGACAGGGGGTACGGCCCAGCATTTT. Residues: CASSPTGGTAQHF. The variable domain in full, completed from reference TRBV14 and TRBJ1-5, reads EAGVTQFPSHSVIEKGQTVTLRCDPISGHDNLYWYRRVMGKEIKFLLHFVKESKQDESGMPNNRFLAERTGGTYSTLKVQPAELEDSGVYFCASSPTGGTAQHFGDGTRLSIL.

V and J are TRBV20-1 and TRBJ1-1; a possible D gene is TRBD1 (5 bases). The germline V gene encodes CDR1 DFQATT and CDR2 SNEGSKA (reference sequence). Trimming shortened V by 3 bases and J by 12 bases, and 17 bases separated the two germline ends. The CDR3 totals 12 residues. The CDR3 is CSASVQDKGSFF. The CDR3 coding sequence is TGCAGTGCTAGTGTACAGGATAAGGGGTCTTTCTTT.

The chain has TRBV10-2 and TRBJ1-5, with 8 bases aligning to TRBD1. The V gene end was trimmed by 2 bases and the J gene end by 7 bases; junction bases not matched to a gene: 4. The CDR3 is 14 amino acids. From germline, CDR1 is WSHSY and CDR2 SAAADI. The CDR3 spells CASSETGGGQPQHF. DNA of the CDR3: TGCGCCAGCAGTGAGACAGGGGGAGGACAGCCCCAGCATTTT.

The chain recombines TRBV6-5 with TRBJ2-3; D may be TRBD1 (5 bases). Trimming left V 4 bases short and J 2 bases short, with 16 bases between. The CDR3 spans 16 residues. The germline V gene encodes CDR1 MNHEY and CDR2 SVGAGI. The CDR3 sequence is CASSSLGKGYTDTQYF. The CDR3 nucleotides read TGTGCCAGCAGTTCCCTGGGAAAGGGGTACACAGATACGCAGTATTTT.

J is TRBJ2-2 and V is TRBV4-2; no clear D gene. Germline V gene data show CDR1 as LGHNA and CDR2 as YNFKEQ. The CDR3 spans 15 residues. V was cut by 0 bases and J by 6 bases, with 11 bases left in between. CDR3 sequence (DNA): TGTGCCAGCAGCCAAGATTCATTGGGCGCCGGGGAGCTGTTTTTT. This encodes CASSQDSLGAGELFF.

V and J are TRBV11-3 and TRBJ2-7, with TRBD1 matching 7 bases. Unmatched junction bases numbered 3, after V lost 5 bases and J lost 2 bases. CDR1 and CDR2 from the germline V gene are SGHNT and YENEEA. This CDR3 spans 13 amino acids. The CDR3 here is CASSRDRTYEQYF. The CDR3 nucleotides read TGTGCCAGCAGCCGGGACAGAACCTACGAGCAGTACTTC.

The CDR3 DNA reads as TGCGCCAGCAGCCAAGATCGGCCAGGGGGTAGATCACCCCTCCACTTT. This translates into CASSQDRPGGRSPLHF. The chain links TRBV4-3 to TRBJ1-6; 7 positions match TRBD1. The CDR3 spans 16 residues. Unmatched junction bases numbered 9, after V lost 0 bases and J lost 10 bases. Germline V gene lookup returns CDR1 LGHNA and CDR2 YSLEER.

The chain has TRBV30 and TRBJ2-2; 9 bases map to TRBD2. Germline-derived CDR1 and CDR2 are GTSNPN and SVGIG (reference sequence). This CDR3 comprises 13 residues. The CDR3 here is CAHSGGNTGELFF. DNA of the CDR3: TGTGCTCATAGCGGGGGGAACACCGGGGAGCTGTTTTTT.

The chain recombines TRBV24-1 with TRBJ2-7, with 10 bases matching TRBD1. From germline, CDR1 is KGHDR and CDR2 SFDVKD. This CDR3 is 15 amino acids long. Unmatched junction bases numbered 6, after V lost 3 bases and J lost 5 bases. DNA for the CDR3: TGTGCCACCAGTGATAGACAGGGGGCGGTCGACGAGCAGTACTTC. The encoded protein is CATSDRQGAVDEQYF.

The V and J genes are TRBV27 and TRBJ1-2; TRBD1 matches at 8 bases. The CDR3 is made up of 13 amino acids. Unmatched junction bases numbered 6, after V lost 5 bases and J lost 7 bases. Germline V lookup: CDR1 MNHEY, CDR2 SMNVEV (reference sequence). CDR3 DNA sequence: TGTGCCAGCAGTCCGGACAGGGTCGGTGGCTACACCTTC. As protein: CASSPDRVGGYTF.

The rearrangement links TRBV5-1 to TRBJ2-1; the match to TRBD2 covers 7 bases. The CDR3 is 13 amino acids. The germline V gene has CDR1 SGHRS and CDR2 YFSETQ. The J segment lost 8 bases and the V segment lost 6 bases, leaving 8 bases of the junction unmatched. CDR3 in DNA: TGCGCCAGCACGCTTGTGGGAGGGGATGAGCAGTTCTTC. This translates into CASTLVGGDEQFF.

The chain links TRBV10-3 to TRBJ1-1, with TRBD1 identical over 7 bases. Germline V gene lookup returns CDR1 ENHRY and CDR2 SYGVKD. The V and J ends lost 2 bases and 4 bases, in that order; junction bases with no gene match: 4. The CDR3 loop spans 14 amino acids. The CDR3 DNA reads as TGTGCCATCAGTGAGAATCAGGGGGGCACTGAAGCTTTCTTT. It is translated as CAISENQGGTEAFF.

The chain carries TRBV21-1 and TRBJ2-7; TRBD1, the D gene given by the table, was not confirmed from the DNA. TRBV21-1 is a documented pseudogene. CDR3 length: 13 amino acids. CDR3 nucleotide sequence: TGTGCCAGCAGCAAACCCCGGGACAAGTACCTGTACTTC. This codes for CASSKPRDKYLYF.

The J gene is TRBJ2-5, the V gene TRBV27; 13 nucleotides match TRBD2. The CDR3 has 16 residues. Trimming at V came to 3 bases and at J to 5 bases, leaving 6 bases not matched to a gene. The V gene's germline CDR1 is MNHEY and CDR2 SMNVEV (reference sequence). The chain's CDR3 is CASSFILAGGPETQYF. Written as DNA, the CDR3 is TGTGCCAGCAGTTTCATACTAGCGGGGGGGCCTGAGACCCAGTACTTC.

This chain joins TRBV2 and TRBJ1-2, with D perhaps matching TRBD1 (5 bases). This CDR3 spans 14 amino acids. Germline V gene lookup returns CDR1 SNHLY and CDR2 FYNNEI. Trimming stripped 2 bases from V and 6 bases from J, with 13 bases between. CDR3 amino acids: CASSELGGFDGYTF. For the CDR3, the DNA is TGTGCCAGCAGTGAATTGGGGGGTTTCGATGGCTACACCTTC.

The rearrangement joins TRBV19 to TRBJ1-3; the D is unclear. The CDR3 spans 15 residues. The germline V gene has CDR1 LNHDA and CDR2 SQIVND (reference sequence). The V gene lost 8 bases and the J gene lost 0 bases, with 14 bases spanning the gap. CDR3 DNA sequence: TGTGCCAGTCAAAATCAAGGGAGCTCTGGAAACACCATATATTTT. It is translated as CASQNQGSSGNTIYF.